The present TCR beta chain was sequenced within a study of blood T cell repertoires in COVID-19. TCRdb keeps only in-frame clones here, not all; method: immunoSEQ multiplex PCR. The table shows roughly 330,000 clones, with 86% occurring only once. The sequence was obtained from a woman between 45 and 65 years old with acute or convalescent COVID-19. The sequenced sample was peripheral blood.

CDR3 sequence (DNA): TGTGCCATCGGACTAGCGGGAGACACCGGGGAGCTGTTTTTT. It yields the protein CAIGLAGDTGELFF. The chain combines TRBV10-3 with TRBJ2-2, with 13 bases that match TRBD2. The V and J ends lost 8 bases and 3 bases, in that order; junction bases with no gene match: 0. There are 14 residues in the CDR3. The germline gives CDR1 ENHRY, CDR2 SYGVKD.